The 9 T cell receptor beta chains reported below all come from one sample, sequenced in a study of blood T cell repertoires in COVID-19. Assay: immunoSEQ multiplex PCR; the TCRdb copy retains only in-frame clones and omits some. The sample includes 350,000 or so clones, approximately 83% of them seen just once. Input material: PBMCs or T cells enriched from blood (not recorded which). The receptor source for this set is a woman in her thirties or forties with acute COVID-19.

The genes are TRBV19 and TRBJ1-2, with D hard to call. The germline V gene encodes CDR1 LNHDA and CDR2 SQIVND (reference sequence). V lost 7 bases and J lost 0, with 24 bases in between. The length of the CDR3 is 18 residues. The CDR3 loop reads CASTPGTAGTFSNYGYTF. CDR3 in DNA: TGTGCCAGTACCCCTGGCACAGCCGGTACCTTCTCTAACTATGGCTACACCTTC.

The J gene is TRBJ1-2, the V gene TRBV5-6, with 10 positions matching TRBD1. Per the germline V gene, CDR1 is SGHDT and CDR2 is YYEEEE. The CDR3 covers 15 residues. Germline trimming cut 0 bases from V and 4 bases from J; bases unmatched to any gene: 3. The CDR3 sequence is CASSLGTGGIYGYTF. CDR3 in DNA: TGTGCCAGCAGCTTGGGGACAGGGGGTATCTATGGCTACACCTTC.

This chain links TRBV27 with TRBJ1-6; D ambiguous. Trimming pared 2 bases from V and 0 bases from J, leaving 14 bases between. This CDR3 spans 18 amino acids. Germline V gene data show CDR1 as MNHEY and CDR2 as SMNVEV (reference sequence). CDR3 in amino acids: CASSLNVRSSSYNSPLHF. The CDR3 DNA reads TGTGCCAGCAGTTTAAACGTCCGCTCGAGCTCCTATAATTCACCCCTCCACTTT.

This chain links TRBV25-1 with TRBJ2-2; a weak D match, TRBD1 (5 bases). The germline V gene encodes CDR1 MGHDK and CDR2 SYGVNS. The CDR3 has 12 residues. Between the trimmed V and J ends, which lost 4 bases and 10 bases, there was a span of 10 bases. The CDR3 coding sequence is TGTGCCAGCAGTGGACAGCTAGAGGAGCTGTTTTTT. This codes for CASSGQLEELFF.

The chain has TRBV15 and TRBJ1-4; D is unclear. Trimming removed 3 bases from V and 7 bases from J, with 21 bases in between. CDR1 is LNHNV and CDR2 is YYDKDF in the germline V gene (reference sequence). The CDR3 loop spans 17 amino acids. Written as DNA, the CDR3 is TGTGCCACCAGCAGCGATGATGGCGAGGAAATAGCTGAAAAACTGTTTTTT. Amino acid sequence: CATSSDDGEEIAEKLFF.

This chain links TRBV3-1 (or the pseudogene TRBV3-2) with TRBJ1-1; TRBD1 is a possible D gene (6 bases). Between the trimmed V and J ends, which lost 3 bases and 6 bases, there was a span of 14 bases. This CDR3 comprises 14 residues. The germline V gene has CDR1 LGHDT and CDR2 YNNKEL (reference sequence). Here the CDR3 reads CASSQEQGTAEAFF. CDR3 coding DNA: TGTGCCAGCAGCCAGGAACAGGGTACCGCTGAAGCTTTCTTT.

CDR3 nucleotides: TGTGCCAGCAGTGATCGGGGGGTAGGCACAGATACGCAGTATTTT. Translation: CASSDRGVGTDTQYF. The chain recombines TRBV6-1 with TRBJ2-3, with 7 bases aligning to TRBD2. Trimming at V came to 3 bases and at J to 1 base, leaving 4 bases not matched to a gene. Germline V gives CDR1 MNHNS, CDR2 SASEGT. The CDR3 is made up of 15 amino acids.

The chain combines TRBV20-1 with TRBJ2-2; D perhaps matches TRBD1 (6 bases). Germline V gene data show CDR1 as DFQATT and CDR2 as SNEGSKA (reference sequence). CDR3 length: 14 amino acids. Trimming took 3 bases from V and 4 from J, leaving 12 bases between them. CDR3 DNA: TGCAGTGCTAGTGAGGACAGTTTCACCGGGGAGCTGTTTTTT. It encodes CSASEDSFTGELFF.

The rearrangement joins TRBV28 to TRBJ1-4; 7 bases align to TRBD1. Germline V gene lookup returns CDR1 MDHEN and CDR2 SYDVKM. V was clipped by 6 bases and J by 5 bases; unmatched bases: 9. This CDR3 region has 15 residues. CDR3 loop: CASSTRQGGNEKLFF. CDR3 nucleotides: TGTGCCAGCAGCACGAGACAGGGTGGCAATGAAAAACTGTTTTTT.